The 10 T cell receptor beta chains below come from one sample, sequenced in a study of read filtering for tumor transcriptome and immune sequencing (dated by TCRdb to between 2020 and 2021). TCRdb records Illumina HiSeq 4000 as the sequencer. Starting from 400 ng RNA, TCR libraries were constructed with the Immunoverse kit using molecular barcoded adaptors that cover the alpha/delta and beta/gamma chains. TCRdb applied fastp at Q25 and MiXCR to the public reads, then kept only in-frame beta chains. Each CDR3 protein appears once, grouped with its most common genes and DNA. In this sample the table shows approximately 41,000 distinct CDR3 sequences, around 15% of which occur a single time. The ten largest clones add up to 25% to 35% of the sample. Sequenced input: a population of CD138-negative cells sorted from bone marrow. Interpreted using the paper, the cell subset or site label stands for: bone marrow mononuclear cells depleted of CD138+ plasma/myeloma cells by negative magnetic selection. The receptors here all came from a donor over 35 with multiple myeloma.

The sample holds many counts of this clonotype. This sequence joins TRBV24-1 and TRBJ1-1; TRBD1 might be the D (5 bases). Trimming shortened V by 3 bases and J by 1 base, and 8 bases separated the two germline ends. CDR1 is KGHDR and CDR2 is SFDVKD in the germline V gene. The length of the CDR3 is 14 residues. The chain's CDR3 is CATSDPGANTEAFF. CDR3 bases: TGTGCCACCAGTGATCCTGGGGCGAACACTGAAGCTTTCTTT.

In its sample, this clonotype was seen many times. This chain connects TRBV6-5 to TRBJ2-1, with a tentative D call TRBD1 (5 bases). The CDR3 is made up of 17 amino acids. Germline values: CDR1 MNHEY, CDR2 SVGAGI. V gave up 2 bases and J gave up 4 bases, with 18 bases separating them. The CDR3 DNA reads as TGTGCCAGCAGTTACGCATACGACAGATTAAAATACAATGAGCAGTTCTTC. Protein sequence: CASSYAYDRLKYNEQFF.

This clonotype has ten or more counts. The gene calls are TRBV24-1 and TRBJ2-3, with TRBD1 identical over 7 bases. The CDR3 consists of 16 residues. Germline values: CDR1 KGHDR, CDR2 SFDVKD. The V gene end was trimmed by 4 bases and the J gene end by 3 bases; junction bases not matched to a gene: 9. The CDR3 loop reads CATSDHRQGITDTQYF. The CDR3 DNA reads TGTGCCACCAGTGACCATCGACAGGGAATTACAGATACGCAGTATTTT.

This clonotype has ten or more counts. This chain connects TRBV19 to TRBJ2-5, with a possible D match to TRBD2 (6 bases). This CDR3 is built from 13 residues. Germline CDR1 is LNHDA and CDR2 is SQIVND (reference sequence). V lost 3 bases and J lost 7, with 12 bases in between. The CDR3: CASSIGGTATQYF. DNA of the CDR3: TGTGCCAGTAGTATTGGGGGGACGGCGACCCAGTACTTC.

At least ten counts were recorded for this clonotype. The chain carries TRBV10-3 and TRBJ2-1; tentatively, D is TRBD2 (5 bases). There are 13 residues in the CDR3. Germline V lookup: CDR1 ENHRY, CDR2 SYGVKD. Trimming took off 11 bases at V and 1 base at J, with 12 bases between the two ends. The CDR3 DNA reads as TGTGCCTCCATTTCGGGGTCCTACAATGAGCAGTTCTTC. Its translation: CASISGSYNEQFF.

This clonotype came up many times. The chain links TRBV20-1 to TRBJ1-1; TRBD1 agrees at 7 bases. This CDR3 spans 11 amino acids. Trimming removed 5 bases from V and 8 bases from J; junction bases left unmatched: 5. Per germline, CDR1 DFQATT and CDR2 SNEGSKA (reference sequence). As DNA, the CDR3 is TGCAGTGCTCCTTGGACAGGAGAAGCTTTCTTT. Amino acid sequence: CSAPWTGEAFF.

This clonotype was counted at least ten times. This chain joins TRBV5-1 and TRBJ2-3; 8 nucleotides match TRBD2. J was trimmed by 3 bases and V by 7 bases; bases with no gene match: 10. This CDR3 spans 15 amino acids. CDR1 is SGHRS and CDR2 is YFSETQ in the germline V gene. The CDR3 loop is CASRAASGSTDTQYF. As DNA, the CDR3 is TGCGCCAGCCGGGCGGCCAGCGGGAGTACAGATACGCAGTATTTT.

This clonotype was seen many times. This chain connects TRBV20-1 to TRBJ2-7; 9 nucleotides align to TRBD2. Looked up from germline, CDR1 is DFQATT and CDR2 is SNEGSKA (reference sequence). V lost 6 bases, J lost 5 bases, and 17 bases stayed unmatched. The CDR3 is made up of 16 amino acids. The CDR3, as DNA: TGCAGTGCGCTACCCGGGGCGGGAGGGCCTTTCCACGAGCAGTACTTC. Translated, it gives CSALPGAGGPFHEQYF.

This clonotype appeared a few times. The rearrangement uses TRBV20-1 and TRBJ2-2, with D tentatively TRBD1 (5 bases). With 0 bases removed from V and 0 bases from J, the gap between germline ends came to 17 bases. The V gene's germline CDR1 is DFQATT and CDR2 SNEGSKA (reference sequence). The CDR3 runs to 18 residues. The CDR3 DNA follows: TGCAGTGCTAGAGATCATTTCGGACAAGGGGCGAACACCGGGGAGCTGTTTTTT. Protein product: CSARDHFGQGANTGELFF.

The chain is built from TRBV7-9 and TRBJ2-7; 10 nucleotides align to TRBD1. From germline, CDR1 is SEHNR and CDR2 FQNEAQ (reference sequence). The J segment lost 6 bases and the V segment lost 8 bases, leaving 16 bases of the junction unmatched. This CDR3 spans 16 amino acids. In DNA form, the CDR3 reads TGTGCCAGCGGCCCCCTCCCGGGGACAGGGGTCGGCGAGCAGTACTTC. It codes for CASGPLPGTGVGEQYF.